Below, 5 T cell receptor beta chains from the same sample are listed, as sequenced in a study of blood T cell repertoires in COVID-19. The method was immunoSEQ multiplex PCR; TCRdb's version includes in-frame clones alone and lacks a portion of them. The table records a few hundred thousand clones, 80% to 90% of them present only once. The specimen was peripheral blood. The source of these receptors is a woman between 65 and 79 years old with COVID-19, enrolled during active disease.

This clone was found once. The chain employs TRBV14 and TRBJ2-1, with TRBD2 identical over 7 bases. CDR1 and CDR2 (germline): SGHDN, FVKESK. Trimming cost V 5 bases and J 8 bases; bases outside gene matches: 12. The CDR3 is 15 residues long. CDR3 coding DNA: TGTGCCAGCAGCGGGGGACTACTGATCTTGGATGAGCAGTTCTTC. This sequence encodes CASSGGLLILDEQFF. The full variable domain, its missing parts supplied by reference TRBV14 and TRBJ2-1, is EAGVTQFPSHSVIEKGQTVTLRCDPISGHDNLYWYRRVMGKEIKFLLHFVKESKQDESGMPNNRFLAERTGGTYSTLKVQPAELEDSGVYFCASSGGLLILDEQFFGPGTRLTVL.

The DNA for the CDR3 is TGTGCCAGCAGCTTAGACATCGCTTCAGATACGCAGTATTTT. Protein: CASSLDIASDTQYF. The V gene is TRBV7-9, the J gene TRBJ2-3; D is unresolved. V lost 1 base and J 4 bases, leaving 9 bases between the germline ends. The CDR3 contains 14 residues. The germline gives CDR1 SEHNR, CDR2 FQNEAQ (reference sequence).

The J gene is TRBJ2-3, the V gene TRBV5-1; 9 nucleotides line up with TRBD1. Germline CDR1 reads SGHRS; CDR2 reads YFSETQ. V gave up 1 base and J gave up 7 bases; unmatched junction bases: 13. CDR3 length: 17 amino acids. The CDR3 protein is CASSLRYWDREANTQYF. The CDR3 DNA sequence: TGCGCCAGCAGCTTGCGGTATTGGGACAGGGAGGCGAATACGCAGTATTTT.

The chain joins TRBV18 to TRBJ1-1; unclear D gene. This CDR3 is built from 14 residues. V dropped 1 base and J dropped 1 base, with 7 bases sitting between them. The germline V gene has CDR1 KGHSH and CDR2 LQKENI. The CDR3 nucleotides are TGTGCCAGCTCACCACTCCTTTCGAACACTGAAGCTTTCTTT. Translating it yields CASSPLLSNTEAFF.

The CDR3 DNA sequence: TGTGCCAGCAGCTTCGGGGGAAACACTGAAGCTTTCTTT. It specifies CASSFGGNTEAFF. This sequence joins TRBV11-2 and TRBJ1-1, with TRBD1 as a possible D gene (5 bases). This CDR3 is built from 13 residues. The germline V gene encodes CDR1 SGHAT and CDR2 FQNNGV. Between the trimmed V and J ends, which lost 3 bases and 2 bases, there was a span of 7 bases. The full variable domain, in which reference TRBV11-2 and TRBJ1-1 provide the parts outside the CDR3, is EAGVAQSPRYKIIEKRQSVAFWCNPISGHATLYWYQQILGQGPKLLIQFQNNGVVDDSQLPKDRFSAERLKGVDSTLKIQPAKLEDSAVYLCASSFGGNTEAFFGQGTRLTVV.